A single sample gave rise to the 19 T cell receptor beta chains below, sequenced in a study of PD-1 blockade in classical Hodgkin lymphoma (dated by TCRdb to the early 2020s). Libraries were constructed by the immunoSEQ multiplex PCR assay. This immuneACCESS table, as held by TCRdb, lists in-frame sequences with V and J called but not all clones. Of the missing ones, under half trace to an unresolved V gene in checked studies; the others have no known cause. A total of around 100,000 clones appear in this sample, about nine tenths of them only once. The ten largest clones represent approximately 3% of the sample. Per the publication, the time point label means: cycle 4 day 1 (C4D1), after 6 weeks of nivolumab. Every trial patient had relapsed after autologous stem cell transplantation, and cohorts A, B and C differed in prior brentuximab vedotin exposure. This specimen consisted of peripheral blood mononuclear cells (PBMCs), obtained before the fourth cycle of nivolumab. These receptors all come from a human donor with classical Hodgkin lymphoma.

The rearrangement uses TRBV7-8 and TRBJ2-7; D could derive from TRBD1 or TRBD2 (6 bases each). The CDR3 runs 16 residues. Trimming shortened V by 1 base and J by 5 bases, and 18 bases separated the two germline ends. Looked up from germline, CDR1 is SGHVS and CDR2 is FQNEAQ. The CDR3 nucleotides are TGTGCCAGCAGCTTAGTTATTTGGGGGGCGATGAACGAGCAGTACTTC. It is translated as CASSLVIWGAMNEQYF.

V and J are TRBV19 and TRBJ2-3; D may be TRBD1 (8 bases). CDR1 LNHDA and CDR2 SQIVND come from the germline V gene (reference sequence). V was clipped by 6 bases and J by 5 bases, with 18 bases between them. The CDR3 extends over 15 amino acids. CDR3 amino acids: CASSLTQGEGDTQYF. CDR3 bases: TGTGCCAGTAGCCTAACACAGGGGGAGGGAGATACGCAGTATTTT.

This clone was detected once. V is TRBV7-8 and J is TRBJ2-4; D remains unclear. V was trimmed by 0 bases and J by 0 bases, leaving 15 bases between them. Germline CDR1 is SGHVS and CDR2 is FQNEAQ. The CDR3 is 18 amino acids. CDR3 nucleotide sequence: TGTGCCAGCAGCTTAGCAGATAAGGGCCCGCTAGCCAAAAACATTCAGTACTTC. Translated: CASSLADKGPLAKNIQYF.

The genes are TRBV27 and TRBJ1-2, with 9 positions matching TRBD1. The CDR3 totals 13 residues. Germline V gives CDR1 MNHEY, CDR2 SMNVEV (reference sequence). V gave up 8 bases and J gave up 8 bases; unmatched junction bases: 9. The CDR3 nucleotides are TGTGCCAGCCACACCGGGACAGGGATCGGCTACACCTTC. This translates into CASHTGTGIGYTF.

The chain recombines TRBV6-6 with TRBJ2-5; D not resolved. Trimming shortened V by 6 bases and J by 5 bases, and 7 bases separated the two germline ends. The CDR3 runs to 11 residues. The germline V gene encodes CDR1 MNHNY and CDR2 SVGAGI (reference sequence). The CDR3 DNA sequence: TGTGCCAGCAGATCCTTTGAGACCCAGTACTTC. This translates into CASRSFETQYF.

V gene TRBV6-1 combines with J gene TRBJ1-2; a possible D gene is TRBD1 (6 bases). The V and J ends lost 4 bases and 6 bases respectively, with 12 bases between them. This CDR3 comprises 13 residues. The germline V gene encodes CDR1 MNHNS and CDR2 SASEGT. The CDR3 reads CASSGGQLHGYTF. For the CDR3, the DNA is TGTGCCAGCAGTGGAGGACAGCTCCATGGCTACACCTTC.

The chain links TRBV18 to TRBJ2-3, with unresolved D. Between the trimmed V and J ends, which lost 6 bases and 2 bases, there was a span of 9 bases. CDR1 KGHSH and CDR2 LQKENI come from the germline V gene. The CDR3 has 13 amino acids. The CDR3 region has the DNA TGTGCCAGCTCCGGACCGAACACAGATACGCAGTATTTT. Translation: CASSGPNTDTQYF.

In this sample, this clone turned up once. In DNA form, the CDR3 reads TGTGCCAGCAGTGAAGGACAAACAATGGTGCGGTACTTC. Translated: CASSEGQTMVRYF. The rearrangement uses TRBV6-5 and TRBJ2-4; TRBD1 might be the D (5 bases). Germline loops: CDR1 MNHEY, CDR2 SVGAGI. With 5 bases removed from V and 15 bases from J, the gap between germline ends came to 20 bases. The CDR3 runs to 13 residues.

The chain combines TRBV23-1 with TRBJ2-2, with 7 nucleotides matching TRBD1. TRBV23-1 has ORF status, its function being uncertain. The V gene end was trimmed by 6 bases and the J gene end by 5 bases; junction bases not matched to a gene: 24. The CDR3 totals 20 residues. Written as DNA, the CDR3 is TGCGCCAGCAGCCAAATTGTACGAAGTCCTGGGACAGACGAGACCGGGGAGCTGTTTTTT. Its translation is CASSQIVRSPGTDETGELFF.

The V and J genes are TRBV7-9 and TRBJ1-4; no clear D. Trimming shortened V by 4 bases and J by 6 bases, and 12 bases separated the two germline ends. From germline, CDR1 is SEHNR and CDR2 FQNEAQ (reference sequence). The CDR3 extends over 14 amino acids. The CDR3 reads CASSYVGWDEKLFF. CDR3 DNA sequence: TGTGCCAGCAGCTACGTGGGGTGGGATGAAAAACTGTTTTTT.

V is TRBV20-1 and J is TRBJ2-7; 8 nucleotides match TRBD2. V shed 4 bases and J 6 bases; nucleotides not matched to a gene: 2. Germline V gene data show CDR1 as DFQATT and CDR2 as SNEGSKA (reference sequence). The CDR3 consists of 11 residues. The CDR3 DNA sequence: TGCAGTGCTAAGGCGGGAGGCGAGCAGTACTTC. It yields the protein CSAKAGGEQYF.

J is TRBJ2-1 and V is TRBV2, with 10 nucleotides matching TRBD2. The CDR3 totals 16 residues. CDR1 is SNHLY, CDR2 FYNNEI, per germline. V lost 6 bases to trimming and J lost 6 bases; unmatched junction nucleotides: 11. The CDR3 coding sequence is TGTGCCAGCAGCCGAGGGGGTAGCGGGGGGTTCAATGAGCAGTTCTTC. It specifies CASSRGGSGGFNEQFF.

This chain uses TRBV14 with TRBJ2-5, with no clear D. Trimming took off 3 bases at V and 7 bases at J, with 12 bases between the two ends. The germline V gene has CDR1 SGHDN and CDR2 FVKESK. CDR3 length: 13 amino acids. In DNA form, the CDR3 reads TGTGCCAGCAGCCAGACCCGGACCGCGACCCAGTACTTC. Its translation: CASSQTRTATQYF.

The chain couples TRBV4-3 to TRBJ1-4; D call uncertain. CDR1 and CDR2 (germline): LGHNA, YSLEER. Between the trimmed V and J ends, which lost 0 bases and 0 bases, there was a span of 14 bases. CDR3 length: 18 residues. CDR3 amino acids: CASSQDQPLIPTNEKLFF. CDR3 in DNA: TGCGCCAGCAGCCAAGATCAACCGTTAATCCCAACTAATGAAAAACTGTTTTTT.

The genes are TRBV9 and TRBJ2-3; D may be TRBD1 or TRBD2 (5 bases each). The V gene lost 3 bases and the J gene lost 1 base, with 18 bases spanning the gap. The CDR3 is 17 residues long. The germline CDR1 and CDR2 sequences are SGDLS and YYNGEE. The CDR3 nucleotides are TGTGCCAGCAGCGCGCCCCTGGGACGGCGTGGCACAGATACGCAGTATTTT. As protein: CASSAPLGRRGTDTQYF.

The chain uses TRBV4-3 and TRBJ2-3; the D gene is possibly TRBD2 (5 bases). V was trimmed by 4 bases and J by 3 bases, leaving 11 bases between them. The length of the CDR3 is 14 residues. CDR1 is LGHNA and CDR2 is YSLEER in the germline V gene. CDR3 sequence (DNA): TGCGCCAGCAGCCTTCGGACGGGGACAGATACGCAGTATTTT. It codes for CASSLRTGTDTQYF.

V usage is TRBV15 and J usage is TRBJ1-2; 9 bases line up with TRBD1. CDR1 LNHNV and CDR2 YYDKDF come from the germline V gene (reference sequence). The length of the CDR3 is 15 residues. J gave up 3 bases and V 1 base, and 3 bases lay outside the gene matches. The CDR3 nucleotides are TGTGCCACCAGCAGAGTACAGGGGGCGTACTATGGCTACACCTTC. Translated, it gives CATSRVQGAYYGYTF.

The J gene is TRBJ2-3, the V gene TRBV11-3, with TRBD2 matching over 8 bases. Germline V gene data show CDR1 as SGHNT and CDR2 as YENEEA. This CDR3 has 15 amino acids. Trimming at V came to 1 base and at J to 5 bases, leaving 5 bases not matched to a gene. CDR3 residues: CASSLGPAGGDTQYF. The CDR3 nucleotides are TGTGCCAGCAGCTTAGGCCCCGCGGGGGGAGATACGCAGTATTTT.

This clone was detected a few times. The chain links TRBV12-5 to TRBJ1-1; maybe TRBD1 (6 bases). The germline CDR1 and CDR2 sequences are LGHNT and FRNRAP. The germline V and J ends were trimmed by 7 bases and 5 bases, with 17 bases remaining between them. The CDR3 is 14 residues long. Here the CDR3 reads CASVLRSGQTEAFF. CDR3 DNA sequence: TGTGCTAGTGTCCTTCGATCGGGACAAACTGAAGCTTTCTTT.